This T cell receptor beta chain was documented in a study of blood T cell repertoires in COVID-19 (dated by TCRdb to about 2020). The study in broad terms: Samples covering the acute and convalescent phases of COVID-19 were provided by collaborators in the United States, Italy and Spain. The repertoires were released in a freely available public database intended as a resource for research on the immune response to SARS-CoV-2. The prospective study material was composed of cDNA or gDNA derived from T cells, B-cell-depleted T cells, or PBMCs. Where HLA class I and class II types were available, the types were taken from metadata supplied by the sample provider, not from assay-based typing. Deeply sampled blood TCRbeta repertoires from subjects exposed to, actively infected with, or recovered from COVID-19 were included in the dataset. The samples were drawn from two sources: the first 160 participants of the ongoing ImmuneRACE study, and fewer than 1,500 subjects contributed by 6 global collaborators. The sample metadata nearly always contained a de-identified subject ID, COVID-19 status, age in years and sex.

Including cysteine and phenylalanine, the CDR3 has 15 amino acids. Only the CDR3 part of the read is kept: 45 bases, read in frame from the first base. The germline V gene provides CDR1 SGDLS and CDR2 YYNGEE. V and J lose 3 bases and 0 bases, and a span of 12 bases separates them. At one collaborating source in Seattle, patients were enrolled during active infection and were followed longitudinally through the course of disease. Whole blood was collected in K2EDTA tubes by collaborating institutions according to the institutions' own protocols. For TCRbeta analysis, collaborators shipped samples as frozen whole blood, isolated PBMCs, or DNA extracted from either of those sample types. The immunoSEQ Assay, a bias-controlled multiplex PCR, was used to amplify TCRbeta CDR3 regions from genomic DNA. The paper's data handling went like this. Within the assay, amplification of reference gene primers was used to estimate how many nucleated cells each sample contained. Sequence reads were collapsed and filtered to measure the absolute abundance of every unique TCRbeta CDR3 rearrangement. For each sample, productive Simpson clonality was calculated as the square root of Simpson's diversity index over productive rearrangements. What TCRdb holds here is the immuneACCESS table cut down to in-frame rearrangements. Part of the clones is not present; checked against another copy, under half of the missing clones reflect an unresolved V gene, and the others are unexplained. The V and J calls and clone size were taken over from that table, and D and trimming were inferred from the DNA. This sample gives 90,000 to 100,000 clones in total; around nine tenths of them show up just once. About 18% of the sample rests with the top ten.

Study-level results and caveats: Clinical and demographic metadata were provided uncurated, with the amount varying by source and participant.

With regard to this clone: Its cognate antigen has yet to be identified. Qualities for individual bases were not recorded, and no much larger clone is one base off.

This receptor was taken from a woman aged 55-69 years with COVID-19, enrolled during active disease. The sample taken for sequencing was peripheral blood. The chain links TRBV9 with TRBJ1-1; matching of 5 bases hints at TRBD1 as the D gene. In nucleotides, the sequence is TGTGCCAGCAGCGCTTCGGGACTTATGAACACTGAAGCTTTCTTT. It codes for CASSASGLMNTEAFF.